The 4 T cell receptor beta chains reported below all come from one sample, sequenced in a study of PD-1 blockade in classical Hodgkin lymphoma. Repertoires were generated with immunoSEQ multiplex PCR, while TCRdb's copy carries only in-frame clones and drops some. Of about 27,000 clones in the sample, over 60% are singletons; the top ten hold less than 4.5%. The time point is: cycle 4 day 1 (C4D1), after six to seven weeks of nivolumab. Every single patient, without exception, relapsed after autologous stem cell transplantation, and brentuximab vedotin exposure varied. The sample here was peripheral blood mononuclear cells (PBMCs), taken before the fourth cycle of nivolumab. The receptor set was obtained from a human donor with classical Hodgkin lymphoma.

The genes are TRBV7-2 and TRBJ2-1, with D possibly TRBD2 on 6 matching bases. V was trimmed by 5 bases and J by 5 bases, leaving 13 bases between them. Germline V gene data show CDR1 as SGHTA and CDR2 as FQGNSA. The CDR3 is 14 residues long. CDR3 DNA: TGTGCCAGCAGCCGTAGCGGTAAACACAATGAGCAGTTCTTC. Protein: CASSRSGKHNEQFF.

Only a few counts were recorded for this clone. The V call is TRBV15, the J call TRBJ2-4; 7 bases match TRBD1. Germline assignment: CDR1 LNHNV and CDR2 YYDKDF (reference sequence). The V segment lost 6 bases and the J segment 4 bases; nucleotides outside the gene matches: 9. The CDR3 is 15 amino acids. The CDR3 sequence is CATRGDSLGKNIQYF. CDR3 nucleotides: TGTGCCACCAGAGGGGACAGCTTGGGGAAAAACATTCAGTACTTC.

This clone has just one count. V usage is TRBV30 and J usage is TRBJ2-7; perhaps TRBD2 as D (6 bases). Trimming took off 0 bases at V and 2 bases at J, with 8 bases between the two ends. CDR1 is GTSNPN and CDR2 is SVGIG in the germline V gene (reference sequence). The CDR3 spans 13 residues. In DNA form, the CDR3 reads TGTGCCTGGAGTGTGGGGGGACCCTACGAGCAGTACTTC. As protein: CAWSVGGPYEQYF.

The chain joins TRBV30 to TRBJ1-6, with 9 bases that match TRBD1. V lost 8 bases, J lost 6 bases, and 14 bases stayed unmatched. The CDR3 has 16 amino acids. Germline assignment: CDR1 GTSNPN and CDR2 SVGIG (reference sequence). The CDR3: CAVTKDRGTSNSPLHF. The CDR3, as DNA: TGTGCCGTAACAAAGGACAGGGGCACTTCTAATTCACCCCTCCACTTT.